This T cell receptor beta chain was documented in a study of PD-L1 blockade in urothelial cancer. About the study: Males with bladder-origin urothelial cancer constituted about nine tenths of the roughly 29 patients. Counts from blood samples showed a median of roughly 150,000 T cells.

Study results and limitations: Larger 3-week expansion of tumor-associated blood clones was seen in durable-benefit patients.

Produced via immunoSEQ multiplex PCR; TCRdb's table is partial and in-frame only. This table has 45,000 to 60,000 clones, 70% to 90% appearing once. Specified time point: peripheral blood 6 weeks after treatment start. Germline CDR1 reads PRHDT; CDR2 reads FYEKMQ (reference sequence). The CDR3 has 16 residues. Deletions cut 0 bases from V and 1 base from J, with 13 bases between. Remarks on this clone: Its target is unknown.

This TCR derives from a man between 60 and 75 years old with urothelial cancer. The material sequenced was PBMCs, taken around atezolizumab (anti-PD-L1) treatment. The rearrangement uses TRBV13 and TRBJ2-7, with D possibly being TRBD2 (6 bases). Here the CDR3 DNA reads TGTGCCAGCAGCTTAGGAGGCGGGGTTGTATCCTACGAGCAGTACTTC. Protein sequence: CASSLGGGVVSYEQYF.